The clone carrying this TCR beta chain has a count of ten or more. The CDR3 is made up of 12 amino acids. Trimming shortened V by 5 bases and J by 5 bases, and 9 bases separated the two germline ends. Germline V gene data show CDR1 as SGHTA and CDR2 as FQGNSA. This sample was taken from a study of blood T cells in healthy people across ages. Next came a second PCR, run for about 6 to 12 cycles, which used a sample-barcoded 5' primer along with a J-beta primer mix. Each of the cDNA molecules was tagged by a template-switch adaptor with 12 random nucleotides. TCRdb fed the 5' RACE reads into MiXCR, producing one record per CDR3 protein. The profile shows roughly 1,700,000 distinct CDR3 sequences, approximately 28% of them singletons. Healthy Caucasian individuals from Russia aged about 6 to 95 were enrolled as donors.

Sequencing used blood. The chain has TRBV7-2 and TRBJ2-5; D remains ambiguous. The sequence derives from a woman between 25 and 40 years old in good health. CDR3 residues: CASSPEAETQYF. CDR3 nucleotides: TGTGCCAGCAGCCCAGAAGCCGAGACCCAGTACTTC.